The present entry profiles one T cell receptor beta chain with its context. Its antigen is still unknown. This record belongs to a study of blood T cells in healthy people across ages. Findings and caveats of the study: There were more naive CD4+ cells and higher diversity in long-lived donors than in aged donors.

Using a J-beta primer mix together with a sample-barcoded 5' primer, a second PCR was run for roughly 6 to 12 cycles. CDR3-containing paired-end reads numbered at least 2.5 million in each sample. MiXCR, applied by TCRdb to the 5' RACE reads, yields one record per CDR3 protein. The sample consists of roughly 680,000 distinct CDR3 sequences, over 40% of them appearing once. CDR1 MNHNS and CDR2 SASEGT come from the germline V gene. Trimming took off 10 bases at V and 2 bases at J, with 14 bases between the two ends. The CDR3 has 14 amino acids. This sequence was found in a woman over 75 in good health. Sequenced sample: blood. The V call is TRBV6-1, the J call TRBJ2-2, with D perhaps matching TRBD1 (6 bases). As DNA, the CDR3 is TGTGCCATGCAGACAGGCGTAAACACCGGGGAGCTGTTTTTT. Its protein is CAMQTGVNTGELFF.